This T cell receptor beta chain emerged from a study of metastatic and nonmetastatic thyroid tumors. Across the study: Samples came from malignant and benign thyroid patients, and repertoires were compared across blood and tumor or nodule tissue.

Study conclusions and caveats: Reportedly, malignant thyroid tumors had significantly higher TCR beta diversity than benign nodules, in blood and tumor.

This clone showed up many times. The antigen is undetermined. Losses at the gene ends were 6 bases for V and 2 bases for J; bases not matched to a gene: 6. The germline V gene encodes CDR1 SNHLY and CDR2 FYNNEI. The CDR3 covers 15 residues. Thyroid surgery had not been preceded by any treatment in any patient. As originally analysed: The study built a papillary thyroid cancer distant-metastasis classifier from CDR3 differences across clinicopathological groups. TCRdb re-analyzed the PCR reads through MiXCR. TCRdb's processing, not the authors', yielded these V and J calls. The table has 23,000 or so clones, roughly an eighth seen once; the top ten hold roughly a sixth.

V usage is TRBV2 and J usage is TRBJ2-7; TRBD1 matches 11 bases. The receptor's source is a female donor with papillary thyroid cancer or a benign thyroid nodule (not recorded which). Some clones in this sample may be carry-over from other donors' samples. Sample: blood. The CDR3 DNA reads TGTGCCAGCAGCACCCGGGGACAGGGGGCCTACGAGCAGTACTTC. It encodes CASSTRGQGAYEQYF. Based on the CDR3 plus reference TRBV2 and TRBJ2-7, the full variable domain is EPEVTQTPSHQVTQMGQEVILRCVPISNHLYFYWYRQILGQKVEFLVSFYNNEISEKSEIFDDQFSVERPDGSNFTLKIRSTKLEDSAMYFCASSTRGQGAYEQYFGPGTRLTVT.